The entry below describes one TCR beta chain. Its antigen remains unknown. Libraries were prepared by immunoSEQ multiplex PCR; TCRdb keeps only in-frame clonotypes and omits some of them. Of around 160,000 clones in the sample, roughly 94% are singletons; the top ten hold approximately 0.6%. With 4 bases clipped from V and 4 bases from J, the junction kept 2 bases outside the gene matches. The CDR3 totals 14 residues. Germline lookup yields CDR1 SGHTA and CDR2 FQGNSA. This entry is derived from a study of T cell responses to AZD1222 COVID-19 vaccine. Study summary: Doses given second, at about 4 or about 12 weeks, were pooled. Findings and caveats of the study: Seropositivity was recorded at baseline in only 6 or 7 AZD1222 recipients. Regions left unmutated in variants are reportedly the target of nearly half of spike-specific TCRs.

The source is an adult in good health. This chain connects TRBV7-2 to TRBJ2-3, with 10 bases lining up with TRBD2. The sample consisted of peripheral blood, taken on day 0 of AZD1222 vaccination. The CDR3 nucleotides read TGTGCCAGCAGCTCTAGCGGGAGCTCAGATACGCAGTATTTT. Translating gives CASSSSGSSDTQYF.